This passage covers 5 T cell receptor beta chains from one sample sequenced in a study of human T cells and chemical hapten exposure. TCRdb reprocessed the RACE reads with MiXCR, giving one entry per CDR3 protein. The table has around 250,000 distinct CDR3 sequences, approximately 8.4% seen once; the top ten hold 2.3%. The time point: pre-sensitization, week 0. Treatment of the sample: therapeutic diphenylcyclopropenone sensitization with weekly scalp DPC. The input for sequencing was whole blood, taken in connection with sensitization to the hapten diphenylcyclopropenone (DPC). All receptors come from a woman between 40 and 50 years old with alopecia areata. Some clones in this sample may be carry-over from other donors' samples.

This clonotype was detected a few times. CDR3: CATRAMRADTQYF. Written as DNA, the CDR3 is TGTGCCACCCGGGCCATGAGGGCAGATACGCAGTATTTT. The chain joins TRBV24-1 to TRBJ2-3; possibly TRBD2 for D (5 bases). Germline V lookup: CDR1 KGHDR, CDR2 SFDVKD. This CDR3 has 13 amino acids. V was cut by 9 bases and J by 4 bases, with 13 bases left in between.

CDR3 sequence: CASGRANSNQPQHF. Here the CDR3 DNA reads TGTGCCAGCGGCAGGGCTAATAGCAATCAGCCCCAGCATTTT. The chain employs TRBV12-3 or TRBV12-4 and TRBJ1-5, with D perhaps TRBD1 (5 bases). Trimming stripped 8 bases from V and 0 bases from J, with 11 bases between. CDR3 size: 14 residues.

The genes are TRBV12-3 or TRBV12-4 and TRBJ2-7; 9 bases align to TRBD1. J gave up 6 bases and V 5 bases, and 8 bases lay outside the gene matches. The CDR3 contains 14 residues. CDR3 in amino acids: CASSRGQGYGEQYF. CDR3 in DNA: TGTGCCAGCAGTCGCGGACAGGGGTACGGCGAGCAGTACTTC.

This clonotype was detected a few times. The chain carries TRBV3-1 and TRBJ2-1; D is ambiguous. CDR3 size: 14 residues. Trimming shortened V by 4 bases and J by 7 bases, and 14 bases separated the two germline ends. The germline V gene has CDR1 LGHDT and CDR2 YNNKEL (reference sequence). The CDR3 nucleotides are TGTGCCAGCAGCCCCCTTAAAAGGAGTAATGAGCAGTTCTTC. Protein sequence: CASSPLKRSNEQFF.

This clonotype was found a few times. The rearrangement uses TRBV6-2 or TRBV6-3 and TRBJ1-5; TRBD1 might be the D (6 bases). The V end was cut by 6 bases, the J end by 2 bases, with 14 bases between. CDR3 length: 15 amino acids. From germline, CDR1 is MNHEY and CDR2 SVGEGT. The CDR3 reads CASRSGAAGNQPQHF. CDR3 DNA: TGTGCCAGCAGATCAGGGGCTGCGGGCAATCAGCCCCAGCATTTT.